This TCR beta chain was identified during a study of cytomegalovirus exposure and HLA in healthy donors. On the study more broadly: Roughly 80% of 398 genotyped donors fell in the Caucasian-associated ancestry cluster. Regarding the study as a whole: Productive status was seen about 90% or about 30% of the time for most TCR beta V segments in an earlier analysis. In a later analysis, TCR beta V- and J-gene trimming showed a link to a missense DCLRE1C variant. Apart from CMV serostatus, no immune exposure information was available.

The ends lost 8 bases at V and 4 bases at J; junction bases unmatched: 6. The germline gives CDR1 MDHEN, CDR2 SYDVKM. The CDR3 consists of 14 residues. The PCR made use of 60 Vbeta and 13 Jbeta primers. Profiling relied on immunoSEQ multiplex PCR, and the TCRdb table lists in-frame clones only, not all of them. With 130,000 to 150,000 clones in the sample, the ten largest clones hold more than 0.8%. Note on this clone: What it recognizes is unknown.

The chain carries TRBV28 and TRBJ2-1; 9 nucleotides match TRBD2. Source material: PBMCs. This sequence was found in a male donor in good health and CMV-seronegative. CDR3 in DNA: TGTGCCAGCTTCACTAGCGGGCCTTACAATGAGCAGTTCTTC. This sequence encodes CASFTSGPYNEQFF.